The 18 T cell receptor beta chains presented below share a single source sample, sequenced in a study of OX40 agonist ivuxolimab in advanced cancers. Assay used: immunoSEQ multiplex PCR; TCRdb lists only in-frame clones, some missing. This sample has fewer than 70,000 clones, with roughly 87% found just once. The sequencing here drew on CD4+ or CD8+ T cells sorted from blood, taken in a trial of the OX40 agonist ivuxolimab. These TCRs come from an adult with an advanced solid tumor such as melanoma, head and neck, liver or kidney cancer.

The rearrangement uses TRBV6-1 and TRBJ1-2, with unresolved D. The CDR3 extends over 15 amino acids. Germline-derived CDR1 and CDR2 are MNHNS and SASEGT. V was clipped by 1 base and J by 2 bases, with 11 bases between them. This chain's CDR3 is CASSEVPSTNYGYTF. CDR3 in DNA: TGTGCCAGCAGTGAAGTGCCGTCAACGAACTATGGCTACACCTTC.

The chain recombines TRBV13 with TRBJ2-1; 7 positions match TRBD2. Germline trimming cut 5 bases from V and 9 bases from J; bases unmatched to any gene: 16. There are 16 residues in the CDR3. Germline loops: CDR1 PRHDT, CDR2 FYEKMQ (reference sequence). The CDR3 region is CASSPQVGGTRVEQFF. The CDR3 DNA follows: TGTGCCAGCAGCCCTCAAGTGGGAGGGACTCGGGTTGAGCAGTTCTTC. The whole variable domain, filled in from reference TRBV13 and TRBJ2-1, reads AAGVIQSPRHLIKEKRETATLKCYPIPRHDTVYWYQQGPGQDPQFLISFYEKMQSDKGSIPDRFSAQQFSDYHSELNMSSLELGDSALYFCASSPQVGGTRVEQFFGPGTRLTVL.

In this sample, this clone turned up once. V is TRBV25-1 and J is TRBJ1-1; possible D gene TRBD1, 6 bases. There are 14 residues in the CDR3. V gave up 5 bases and J gave up 10 bases, with 20 bases separating them. CDR1 is MGHDK and CDR2 is SYGVNS in the germline V gene. The CDR3 protein is CASSPGQPPETAFF. CDR3 bases: TGTGCCAGCAGTCCCGGACAGCCTCCAGAAACAGCTTTCTTT.

The chain couples TRBV10-3 to TRBJ1-6; tentatively, D is TRBD1 (6 bases). Germline-derived CDR1 and CDR2 are ENHRY and SYGVKD. The V end was cut by 6 bases, the J end by 5 bases, with 14 bases between. The CDR3 covers 15 residues. This CDR3 reads CAIRDGGLNNSPLHF. DNA of the CDR3: TGTGCCATCAGAGACGGGGGCCTGAATAATTCACCCCTCCACTTT.

This clone occurred a few times. The rearrangement uses TRBV6-5 and TRBJ1-5; a possible D gene is TRBD1 (6 bases). The germline V and J ends were trimmed by 5 bases and 2 bases, with 10 bases remaining between them. There are 14 residues in the CDR3. Germline V gene lookup returns CDR1 MNHEY and CDR2 SVGAGI. The CDR3 DNA follows: TGTGCCAGCAGTAACCGACAGGGCAATCAGCCCCAGCATTTT. This encodes CASSNRQGNQPQHF.

This clone is a singleton in its sample. V is TRBV28 and J is TRBJ2-7; TRBD2 aligns across 7 bases. Germline V gene lookup returns CDR1 MDHEN and CDR2 SYDVKM. CDR3 length equals 15 residues. V gave up 4 bases and J gave up 8 bases; unmatched junction bases: 14. CDR3 sequence reads: CASSSTSTGGSKQYF. For the CDR3, the DNA is TGTGCCAGCAGTTCAACCTCCACGGGGGGTTCAAAGCAGTACTTC.

The chain links TRBV28 to TRBJ1-5; TRBD1 aligns across 8 bases. The germline CDR1 and CDR2 sequences are MDHEN and SYDVKM. V lost 7 bases and J lost 7; bases outside the gene matches: 3. The CDR3 is 12 amino acids. The CDR3 region has the DNA TGTGCCAGCACAGGGGGCACACAGCCCCAGCATTTT. Amino acids: CASTGGTQPQHF.

The chain couples TRBV19 to TRBJ1-1; D gene uncertain. This CDR3 is built from 13 residues. Trimming removed 5 bases at V and 5 bases at J, with 12 bases between. Germline-derived CDR1 and CDR2 are LNHDA and SQIVND (reference sequence). The CDR3 nucleotides are TGTGCCAGTAGTGTCGACGGGAGGACTGAAGCTTTCTTT. Protein: CASSVDGRTEAFF.

V gene TRBV7-8 combines with J gene TRBJ2-5; 13 bases are shared with TRBD2. V was pared by 5 bases and J by 11 bases, with 11 bases of the junction left unmatched. CDR1 and CDR2 from the germline V gene are SGHVS and FQNEAQ. CDR3 length: 15 residues. CDR3 in DNA: TGTGCCAGCAGCCGCGCCGGGACTAGCGGGACGGAACAGTACTTC. The encoded protein is CASSRAGTSGTEQYF.

The V gene is TRBV9, the J gene TRBJ2-4, with D uncertain. CDR3 length: 15 amino acids. In germline, CDR1 is SGDLS, CDR2 YYNGEE. V lost 3 bases, J lost 1 base, and 11 bases lay in between. This CDR3 reads CASSAEERAKNIQYF. DNA of the CDR3: TGTGCCAGCAGCGCAGAGGAGAGGGCCAAAAACATTCAGTACTTC.

This chain uses TRBV10-3 with TRBJ2-3; 10 bases line up with TRBD1. Germline trimming cut 6 bases from V and 2 bases from J; bases unmatched to any gene: 2. Germline V gene lookup returns CDR1 ENHRY and CDR2 SYGVKD. The CDR3 contains 14 residues. CDR3 region: CAIRGTGVTDTQYF. The CDR3 DNA reads TGTGCCATCAGAGGGACAGGGGTCACAGATACGCAGTATTTT.

The table lists this clone with a few counts. The rearrangement links TRBV2 to TRBJ1-2; D is undetermined. V was pared by 6 bases and J by 5 bases, with 4 bases between. This CDR3 is 10 amino acids long. Germline CDR1 SNHLY, CDR2 FYNNEI. The CDR3 is CASRVYGYTF. In DNA form, the CDR3 reads TGTGCCAGCAGGGTGTATGGCTACACCTTC.

CDR3 amino acids: CASSVDGGWGETQYF. CDR3 DNA sequence: TGTGCCAGCAGCGTAGATGGGGGGTGGGGCGAGACCCAGTACTTC. The chain recombines TRBV9 with TRBJ2-5; D is possibly TRBD2 (6 bases). This CDR3 is built from 15 residues. The V gene lost 0 bases and the J gene lost 5 bases, with 14 bases spanning the gap. Germline V gene sequence: CDR1 SGDLS, CDR2 YYNGEE.

V and J are TRBV13 and TRBJ2-7, with 10 bases matching TRBD2. The CDR3 length is 16 residues. Per germline, CDR1 PRHDT and CDR2 FYEKMQ (reference sequence). The J segment lost 0 bases and the V segment lost 3 bases, leaving 5 bases of the junction unmatched. CDR3 protein: CASSFTSGIGSYEQYF. In DNA, the CDR3 is TGTGCCAGCAGCTTTACTAGCGGGATTGGCTCCTACGAGCAGTACTTC.

CDR3 DNA sequence: TGTGCCAGCAGTTGGACTAGCCCGTACCAAGAGACCCAGTACTTC. Amino acids: CASSWTSPYQETQYF. The rearrangement joins TRBV6-7 to TRBJ2-5, with 8 bases matching TRBD2. TRBV6-7 is noted as an ORF with a role that remains uncertain. V lost 4 bases and J lost 0; bases outside the gene matches: 4. The CDR3 is 15 residues long.

The chain couples TRBV7-2 to TRBJ1-2; TRBD1 aligns across 7 bases. The CDR3 contains 14 residues. Germline V lookup: CDR1 SGHTA, CDR2 FQGNSA. V trimming: 5 bases; J trimming: 3 bases; junction bases outside the gene matches: 6. CDR3 in amino acids: CASSDEGQYYGYTF. CDR3 DNA sequence: TGTGCCAGCAGCGACGAGGGACAGTACTATGGCTACACCTTC.

V gene TRBV21-1 combines with J gene TRBJ2-5; TRBD1, the table's D call, lacks a check against the DNA. TRBV21-1 is given as a pseudogene. This CDR3 spans 14 amino acids. CDR3 region: CARTLGQGKETQYF. The DNA of the CDR3 is TGTGCCCGCACCTTGGGACAGGGGAAAGAGACCCAGTACTTC.

The chain has TRBV5-1 and TRBJ2-2; possibly TRBD1 for D (6 bases). Germline loops: CDR1 SGHRS, CDR2 YFSETQ. V gave up 0 bases and J gave up 0 bases, with 15 bases separating them. The CDR3 has 18 amino acids. CDR3 nucleotides: TGCGCCAGCAGCTTGGCCTCGGACAGTTGGACGAACACCGGGGAGCTGTTTTTT. Translated, it gives CASSLASDSWTNTGELFF.